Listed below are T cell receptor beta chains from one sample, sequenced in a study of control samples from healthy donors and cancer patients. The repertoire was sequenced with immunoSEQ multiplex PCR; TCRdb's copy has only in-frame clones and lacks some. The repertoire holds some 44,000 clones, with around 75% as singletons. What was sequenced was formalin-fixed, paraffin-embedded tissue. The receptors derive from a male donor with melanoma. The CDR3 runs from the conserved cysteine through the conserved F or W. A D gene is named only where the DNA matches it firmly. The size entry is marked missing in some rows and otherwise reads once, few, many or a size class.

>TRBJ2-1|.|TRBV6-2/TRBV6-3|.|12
CASSYLLNEQFF
TGTGCCAGCAGTTACCTCCTGAATGAGCAGTTCTTC
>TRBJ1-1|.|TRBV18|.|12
CASSPGGAGAFF
TGTGCCAGCTCACCCGGGGGCGCGGGAGCTTTCTTT
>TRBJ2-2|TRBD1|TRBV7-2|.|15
CASRPGTGRTGELFF
TGTGCCAGCAGACCCGGGACAGGGCGAACCGGGGAGCTGTTTTTT
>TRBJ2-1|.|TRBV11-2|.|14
CASNDPPGRNEQFF
TGTGCCAGCAACGATCCCCCTGGGCGAAATGAGCAGTTCTTC
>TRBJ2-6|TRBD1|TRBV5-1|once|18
CASSLGTGSGSGANVLTF
TGCGCCAGCAGCTTGGGGACAGGGTCCGGCTCTGGGGCCAACGTCCTGACTTTC
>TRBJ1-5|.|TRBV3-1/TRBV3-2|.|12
CASSAANQPQHF
TGTGCCAGCAGCGCCGCCAATCAGCCCCAGCATTTT
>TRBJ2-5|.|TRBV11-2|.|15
CASSLDLGHQETQYF
TGTGCCAGCAGCTTAGATCTGGGACACCAAGAGACCCAGTACTTC
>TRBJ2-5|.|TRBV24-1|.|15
CATSEIGGTSETQYF
TGTGCCACCAGTGAAATAGGGGGGACCTCGGAGACCCAGTACTTC
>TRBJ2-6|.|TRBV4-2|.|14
CASSQDSGANVLTF
TGTGCCAGCAGCCAAGACTCTGGGGCCAACGTCCTGACTTTC
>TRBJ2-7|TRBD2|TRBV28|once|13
CASSSAGADEQYF
TGTGCCAGCAGTTCAGCGGGAGCCGACGAGCAGTATTTC